This T cell receptor beta chain was identified during a study of untreated major depressive disorder. Study-wide points: CD4+ T cells from depressed patients used TRBV05-01 (Vbeta 5.1) more often than controls. Three preselected Vbeta families were the sole sequencing comparisons. The small study sample limits how generally findings apply.

Trimming stripped 5 bases from V and 10 bases from J, with 18 bases between. This CDR3 is built from 14 residues. CDR1 and CDR2 (germline): MDHEN, SYDVKM. The donors were all European-descended. Patients had DSM-IV major depressive disorder with a Hamilton Depression score of at least 18. Clones were read by immunoSEQ multiplex PCR, and TCRdb kept only the in-frame ones, dropping some. The table lists about 25,000 clones, approximately 90% of them singletons, with roughly 0.72% in the top ten. As for this clone: Its cognate antigen is unknown.

Sequencing was performed on CD4+ T cells from PBMCs. The TCR comes from a woman aged 30 to 39 with major depressive disorder. This chain links TRBV28 with TRBJ2-1; possible D gene TRBD1, 6 bases. The CDR3 DNA sequence: TGTGCCAGCAGTCTTAGGGGGTCCGTTGGCGAGCAGTTCTTC. Residues: CASSLRGSVGEQFF.